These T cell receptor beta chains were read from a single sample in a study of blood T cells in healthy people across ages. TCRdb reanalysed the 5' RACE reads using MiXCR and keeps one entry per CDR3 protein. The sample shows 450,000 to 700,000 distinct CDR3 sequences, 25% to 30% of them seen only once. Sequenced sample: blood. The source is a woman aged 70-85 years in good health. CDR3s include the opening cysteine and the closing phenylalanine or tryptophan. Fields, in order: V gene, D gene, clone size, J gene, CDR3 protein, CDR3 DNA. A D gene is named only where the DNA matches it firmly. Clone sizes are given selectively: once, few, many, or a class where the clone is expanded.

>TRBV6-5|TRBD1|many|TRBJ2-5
CASSSPGGRETQYF
TGTGCCAGCAGCTCCCCAGGGGGCCGAGAGACCCAGTACTTC
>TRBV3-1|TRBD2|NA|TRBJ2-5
CAGSQPLGRGRGGQETQYF
TGTGCCGGCAGCCAGCCCCTGGGGAGGGGACGAGGAGGCCAAGAGACCCAGTACTTC
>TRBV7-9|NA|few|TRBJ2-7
CASSLGGTGQYF
TGTGCCAGCAGCTTAGGGGGTACTGGGCAGTACTTC
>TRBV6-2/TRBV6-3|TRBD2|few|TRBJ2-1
CASSYSGTTYNEQLF
TGTGCCAGCAGTTACTCTGGGACTACCTACAATGAGCAGCTCTTC
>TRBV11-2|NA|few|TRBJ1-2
CASSPLDTYGYTF
TGTGCCAGCAGCCCGCTGGACACCTATGGCTACACCTTC
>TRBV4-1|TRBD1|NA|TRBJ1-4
CASSQTPGTGDEKLFF
TGCGCCAGCAGCCAAACTCCCGGGACAGGGGATGAAAAACTGTTTTTT
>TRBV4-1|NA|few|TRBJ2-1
CASSQDRGGGHHNEQFF
TGCGCCAGCAGCCAAGATCGGGGCGGGGGCCACCACAATGAGCAGTTCTTC
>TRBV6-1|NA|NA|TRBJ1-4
CASRGFIRSTNEKLFF
TGTGCCAGCAGGGGCTTCATCCGGTCAACTAATGAAAAACTGTTTTTT
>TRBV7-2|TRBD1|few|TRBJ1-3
CASSPARDRGNTIYF
TGTGCCAGCAGCCCAGCCCGGGACAGAGGAAACACCATATATTTT
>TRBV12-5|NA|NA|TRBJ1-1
CASGLSQGEAFF
TGTGCTAGTGGTTTGTCACAAGGAGAGGCTTTCTTT
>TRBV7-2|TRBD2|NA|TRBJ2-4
CASSQFSGGVLAKNIQYF
TGTGCCAGCAGCCAATTCAGCGGGGGGGTCCTAGCCAAAAACATTCAGTACTTC
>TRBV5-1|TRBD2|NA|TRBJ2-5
CASSFFGTIQETQYF
TGCGCCAGCAGCTTTTTCGGGACTATTCAGGAGACTCAGTACTTC